The T cell receptor beta chain described here comes from a study of T cells after yellow fever vaccination. Study results and caveats: Some clonotypes were seen in both the CD4 and the CD8 compartments. These made up a small share and likely arose from convergent recombination.

Concerning this clonotype: Its antigen is undetermined.

TCRdb fed the 5' RACE reads into MiXCR, producing one record per CDR3 protein. The table has fewer than 400,000 distinct CDR3 sequences, 9.5% to 12% seen once. Germline V gene lookup returns CDR1 SNHLY and CDR2 FYNNEI. This CDR3 region has 16 residues. The junction had 12 bases not matched to a gene; V was cut back by 6 bases and J by 4 bases. Sequencing was performed on CD4+ T cells sorted from PBMCs, taken 45 days after the yellow fever booster vaccination. This sequence was found in a man younger than 35 who received the YFV17D yellow fever vaccine. J is TRBJ2-5 and V is TRBV2; 9 bases map to TRBD2. This chain's CDR3 is CASREIGRGGRETQYF. In DNA, the CDR3 is TGTGCCAGCAGGGAGATTGGGCGGGGGGGCCGAGAGACCCAGTACTTC.